The 29 T cell receptor beta chains listed next were all sequenced from one sample in a study of early T cells in non-severe SARS-CoV-2 infection. A single record per CDR3 protein comes from TCRdb applying MiXCR to the 5' RACE reads. The sample includes 90,000 to 130,000 distinct CDR3 sequences, 12% of them seen just once. The specimen was whole blood. These receptors all come from an adult who was a healthcare worker with PCR-confirmed SARS-CoV-2 infection or an uninfected control (not recorded which).

This clonotype has a count of ten or more. V and J are TRBV7-6 and TRBJ2-2; 9 nucleotides line up with TRBD2. This CDR3 spans 17 amino acids. Unmatched junction bases numbered 6, after V lost 2 bases and J lost 2 bases. In germline, CDR1 is SGHVS, CDR2 FNYEAQ. Written as DNA, the CDR3 is TGTGCCAGCAGCTTAATCCCTAGCGGGGCCAACACCGGGGAGCTGTTTTTT. Translated: CASSLIPSGANTGELFF. Full variable domain (outside the CDR3, taken from reference TRBV7-6 and TRBJ2-2): GAGVSQSPRYKVTKRGQDVALRCDPISGHVSLYWYRQALGQGPEFLTYFNYEAQQDKSGLPNDRFSAERPEGSISTLTIQRTEQRDSAMYRCASSLIPSGANTGELFFGEGSRLTVL.

At least ten counts were recorded for this clonotype. This rearrangement joins TRBV7-8 to TRBJ2-1; 10 bases line up with TRBD2. The CDR3 is made up of 15 amino acids. The germline V gene has CDR1 SGHVS and CDR2 FQNEAQ. Unmatched junction bases numbered 7, after V lost 5 bases and J lost 6 bases. CDR3 coding DNA: TGTGCCAGCAGCCCAGGGGCTAGCGGGAGCAATGAGCAGTTCTTC. It yields the protein CASSPGASGSNEQFF.

The chain combines TRBV30 with TRBJ2-2; D is possibly TRBD1 (5 bases). The CDR3 length is 13 residues. Germline values: CDR1 GTSNPN, CDR2 SVGIG (reference sequence). V was cut by 8 bases and J by 2 bases, with 12 bases left in between. CDR3: CASDSFNTGELFF. The CDR3 region has the DNA TGTGCCAGCGACAGTTTCAACACCGGGGAGCTGTTTTTT.

The sample holds many counts of this clonotype. The V call is TRBV14, the J call TRBJ1-1; weak D call: TRBD1 (5 bases). Trimming removed 4 bases at V and 11 bases at J, with 14 bases between. CDR3 length equals 12 residues. Per the germline V gene, CDR1 is SGHDN and CDR2 is FVKESK. DNA of the CDR3: TGTGCCAGCAGCCCTTTTCCAGGGAAGGCTTTCTTT. As protein: CASSPFPGKAFF.

This clonotype occurred many times. The rearrangement uses TRBV11-2 and TRBJ2-1; D may be TRBD1 or TRBD2 (5 bases each). Looked up from germline, CDR1 is SGHAT and CDR2 is FQNNGV. V was clipped by 0 bases and J by 8 bases, with 8 bases between them. The CDR3 extends over 13 amino acids. CDR3 DNA: TGTGCCAGCAGCTTAGACAGGGAGCATGAGCAGTTCTTC. This sequence encodes CASSLDREHEQFF.

This clonotype occurred many times. V gene TRBV19 combines with J gene TRBJ2-5, with TRBD2 identical over 9 bases. Losses at the gene ends were 6 bases for V and 5 bases for J; bases not matched to a gene: 13. Germline CDR1 and CDR2: LNHDA and SQIVND (reference sequence). This CDR3 has 16 amino acids. CDR3 protein: CASSDQVAGVEETQYF. The CDR3 DNA reads TGTGCCAGTAGCGATCAGGTAGCGGGAGTGGAGGAGACCCAGTACTTC.

This clonotype has a count of ten or more. The rearrangement uses TRBV15 and TRBJ2-2; TRBD2 might be the D (6 bases). The CDR3 spans 16 residues. The V and J ends lost 1 base and 8 bases respectively, with 17 bases between them. Germline lookup yields CDR1 LNHNV and CDR2 YYDKDF (reference sequence). The CDR3 DNA reads TGTGCCACCAGCAGAGGGGGACGGGGGAACCCTGGGGAGCTGTTTTTT. Its translation: CATSRGGRGNPGELFF.

The CDR3 DNA reads as TGTGCCAGCAACCTATCCAGGGATTCCAGGAGCTCCTATAATTCACCCCTCCACTTT. Amino acids: CASNLSRDSRSSYNSPLHF. This chain connects TRBV28 to TRBJ1-6, with D maybe TRBD1 (5 bases). In germline, CDR1 is MDHEN, CDR2 SYDVKM. V was trimmed by 7 bases and J by 0 bases, leaving 22 bases between them. CDR3 length: 19 amino acids.

V and J are TRBV27 and TRBJ1-1; D is uncertain. V was pared by 1 base and J by 2 bases, with 8 bases between. The germline gives CDR1 MNHEY, CDR2 SMNVEV (reference sequence). The CDR3 sequence is 14 residues long. CDR3 loop: CASSLWGTNTEAFF. CDR3 nucleotide sequence: TGTGCCAGCAGTTTATGGGGAACTAACACTGAAGCTTTCTTT.

This clonotype was counted at least ten times. The chain combines TRBV11-2 with TRBJ2-5; 10 nucleotides align to TRBD2. With 1 base clipped from V and 3 bases from J, the junction kept 5 bases outside the gene matches. CDR1 and CDR2 (germline): SGHAT, FQNNGV. The CDR3 extends over 16 amino acids. The CDR3 sequence is CASSLAGLAAEETQYF. In DNA, the CDR3 is TGTGCCAGCAGCTTAGCAGGACTAGCGGCGGAAGAGACCCAGTACTTC.

The chain carries TRBV5-6 and TRBJ2-5, with D possibly being TRBD1 (5 bases). V gave up 0 bases and J gave up 4 bases, with 10 bases separating them. Germline V gives CDR1 SGHDT, CDR2 YYEEEE. This CDR3 contains 14 residues. CDR3 in amino acids: CASSLAFQGETQYF. CDR3 sequence (DNA): TGTGCCAGCAGCTTGGCCTTTCAGGGAGAGACCCAGTACTTC.

The chain links TRBV5-4 to TRBJ2-7; D is perhaps TRBD1 (6 bases). CDR3 size: 14 residues. Germline loops: CDR1 SGHNT, CDR2 YYREEE (reference sequence). V was pared by 4 bases and J by 4 bases, with 15 bases between. CDR3: CASSPLQGPYEQYF. CDR3 DNA: TGTGCCAGCAGCCCTCTTCAGGGGCCTTACGAGCAGTACTTC. Looking up the rest from reference TRBV5-4 and TRBJ2-7 gives the full variable domain: ETGVTQSPTHLIKTRGQQVTLRCSSQSGHNTVSWYQQALGQGPQFIFQYYREEENGRGNFPPRFSGLQFPNYSSELNVNALELDDSALYLCASSPLQGPYEQYFGPGTRLTVT.

This clonotype was observed at least ten times. CDR3 bases: TGTGCCAGCAGCTTGCGCCAGGGCTATGAGCAGTTCTTC. Encoded protein: CASSLRQGYEQFF. The rearrangement links TRBV5-4 to TRBJ2-1; possible D gene TRBD1, 5 bases. The germline V gene has CDR1 SGHNT and CDR2 YYREEE (reference sequence). CDR3 length: 13 amino acids. Trimming removed 1 base at V and 8 bases at J, with 10 bases between.

This clonotype has a handful of counts. The chain links TRBV29-1 to TRBJ1-2; 7 bases agree with TRBD1. V shed 1 base and J 4 bases; nucleotides not matched to a gene: 6. The germline CDR1 and CDR2 sequences are SQVTM and ANQGSEA. CDR3 length equals 14 residues. CDR3 DNA: TGCAGCGTTGAAGTAGGGGGCGAGACCTATGGCTACACCTTC. Protein product: CSVEVGGETYGYTF.

V gene TRBV29-1 combines with J gene TRBJ1-1; D is uncertain. Looked up from germline, CDR1 is SQVTM and CDR2 is ANQGSEA. CDR3 length: 13 residues. V lost 4 bases and J lost 4, with 13 bases in between. The CDR3 nucleotides read TGCAGCGTTGTAGGTCCCGCGGGCACTGAAGCTTTCTTT. Residues: CSVVGPAGTEAFF.

V and J are TRBV28 and TRBJ2-7; no definite D call. The CDR3 sequence is 14 residues long. V lost 2 bases to trimming and J lost 2 bases, with 10 bases between them. Germline loops: CDR1 MDHEN, CDR2 SYDVKM. The CDR3, as DNA: TGTGCCAGCAGTTTAGTACAGTTGGCCTACGAGCAGTACTTC. Amino acid sequence: CASSLVQLAYEQYF.

The genes are TRBV18 and TRBJ1-1; no firm D call. In germline, CDR1 is KGHSH, CDR2 LQKENI. V lost 0 bases to trimming and J lost 6 bases, with 5 bases between them. This CDR3 contains 12 residues. The CDR3 sequence: CASSPPEAEAFF. In nucleotides, the CDR3 is TGTGCCAGCTCACCACCTGAGGCTGAAGCTTTCTTT.

This clonotype was detected only a few times. CDR3: CASSLGRDRRTDTQYF. In nucleotides, the CDR3 is TGTGCCAGCAGCTTAGGGCGGGACAGACGCACAGATACGCAGTATTTT. This chain connects TRBV7-3 to TRBJ2-3; possible D gene TRBD1, 7 bases. Germline CDR1 and CDR2: SGHTA and FQGTGA. The germline V and J ends were trimmed by 2 bases and 1 base, with 13 bases remaining between them. The CDR3 covers 16 residues.

This chain links TRBV7-6 with TRBJ2-6; 12 nucleotides line up with TRBD1. The CDR3 covers 18 residues. The germline V gene has CDR1 SGHVS and CDR2 FNYEAQ. Germline trimming cut 0 bases from V and 2 bases from J; bases unmatched to any gene: 2. This CDR3 reads CASSLAGTGGTGANVLTF. The CDR3 nucleotides read TGTGCCAGCAGCTTAGCAGGGACAGGGGGCACTGGGGCCAACGTCCTGACTTTC.

This clonotype was seen many times. This chain uses TRBV27 with TRBJ1-3; 7 positions match TRBD1. The CDR3 has 17 amino acids. After removal of 2 bases from V and 1 base from J, the junction contained 8 bases not matched to a gene. CDR1 is MNHEY, CDR2 SMNVEV, per germline (reference sequence). As DNA, the CDR3 is TGTGCCAGCAGTTTAAATTTCGGACAGGCTTCTGGAAACACCATATATTTT. Protein product: CASSLNFGQASGNTIYF.

This clonotype was observed at least ten times. The chain joins TRBV28 to TRBJ2-1, with 7 nucleotides matching TRBD2. Per germline, CDR1 MDHEN and CDR2 SYDVKM. The CDR3 contains 14 residues. Trimming at V came to 3 bases and at J to 4 bases, leaving 3 bases not matched to a gene. CDR3 DNA: TGTGCCAGCAGTTTTTTTAGCGGGTACAATGAGCAGTTCTTC. This gives the protein CASSFFSGYNEQFF. Filled out from reference TRBV28 and TRBJ2-1, the complete variable domain reads DVKVTQSSRYLVKRTGEKVFLECVQDMDHENMFWYRQDPGLGLRLIYFSYDVKMKEKGDIPEGYSVSREKKERFSLILESASTNQTSMYLCASSFFSGYNEQFFGPGTRLTVL.

This clonotype has just a few counts. V usage is TRBV12-5 and J usage is TRBJ1-2; D might be TRBD1 (5 bases). The germline gives CDR1 LGHNT, CDR2 FRNRAP. CDR3 size: 12 residues. Trimming pared 2 bases from V and 10 bases from J, leaving 11 bases between. CDR3 loop: CASGLLRGDYTF. CDR3 coding DNA: TGTGCTAGTGGTTTGCTGAGGGGCGACTACACCTTC.

This clonotype was counted between two and nine times. V is TRBV5-1 and J is TRBJ2-1; possible D gene TRBD2, 5 bases. V lost 0 bases, J lost 2 bases, and 9 bases lay in between. There are 15 residues in the CDR3. Germline loops: CDR1 SGHRS, CDR2 YFSETQ. CDR3 residues: CASSLEGGPYNEQFF. CDR3 coding DNA: TGCGCCAGCAGCTTGGAGGGCGGGCCCTACAATGAGCAGTTCTTC.

The chain uses TRBV11-2 and TRBJ1-1; D not resolved. The CDR3 length is 15 residues. Trimming removed 5 bases from V and 0 bases from J, with 13 bases in between. Germline V gives CDR1 SGHAT, CDR2 FQNNGV. The CDR3 loop reads CASSPRPGLNTEAFF. The CDR3 coding sequence is TGTGCCAGCAGCCCTCGACCCGGCCTGAACACTGAAGCTTTCTTT.

This clonotype came up many times. The J gene is TRBJ1-1, the V gene TRBV6-5; a possible D gene is TRBD1 (6 bases). V gave up 7 bases and J gave up 7 bases, with 13 bases separating them. The CDR3 runs 12 residues. The germline V gene encodes CDR1 MNHEY and CDR2 SVGAGI. The CDR3 region is CASTQPRGEAFF. DNA of the CDR3: TGTGCCAGCACCCAGCCCAGGGGTGAAGCTTTCTTT.

This clonotype was seen more than once but under ten times. The chain links TRBV18 to TRBJ1-1; D is undetermined. From germline, CDR1 is KGHSH and CDR2 LQKENI. The V end was cut by 2 bases, the J end by 5 bases, with 12 bases between. This CDR3 comprises 14 residues. The CDR3 region is CASSPRVEGTEAFF. The CDR3 nucleotides read TGTGCCAGCTCACCAAGGGTTGAGGGTACTGAAGCTTTCTTT. Based on the CDR3 plus reference TRBV18 and TRBJ1-1, the full variable domain is NAGVMQNPRHLVRRRGQEARLRCSPMKGHSHVYWYRQLPEEGLKFMVYLQKENIIDESGMPKERFSAEFPKEGPSILRIQQVVRGDSAAYFCASSPRVEGTEAFFGQGTRLTVV.

The chain is built from TRBV7-8 and TRBJ1-2; D might be TRBD1 (6 bases). Germline V gene sequence: CDR1 SGHVS, CDR2 FQNEAQ. V dropped 5 bases and J dropped 5 bases, with 18 bases sitting between them. CDR3 length: 15 residues. The CDR3 DNA reads as TGTGCCAGCAGCCCCGGGGGCCTGCGTCTATATGGCTACACCTTC. Translation gives CASSPGGLRLYGYTF.

This clonotype was seen more than once but under ten times. The J gene is TRBJ2-3, the V gene TRBV12-5, with TRBD1 identical over 8 bases. Trimming cost V 1 base and J 3 bases; bases outside gene matches: 3. CDR1 and CDR2 from the germline V gene are LGHNT and FRNRAP. The CDR3 length is 15 residues. The CDR3 loop is CASGLETGVTDTQYF. The CDR3 DNA is TGTGCTAGTGGTTTGGAGACAGGGGTAACAGATACGCAGTATTTT. Complete variable domain (other parts from reference TRBV12-5 and TRBJ2-3): DARVTQTPRHKVTEMGQEVTMRCQPILGHNTVFWYRQTMMQGLELLAYFRNRAPLDDSGMPKDRFSAEMPDATLATLKIQPSEPRDSAVYFCASGLETGVTDTQYFGPGTRLTVL.

A single count supports this clonotype. V is TRBV7-8 and J is TRBJ2-1; 10 positions agree with TRBD2. This CDR3 contains 18 residues. J gave up 0 bases and V 1 base, and 6 bases lay outside the gene matches. CDR1 is SGHVS and CDR2 is FQNEAQ in the germline V gene. CDR3 loop: CASSLGPSGSFSYNEQFF. The CDR3 DNA is TGTGCCAGCAGCTTAGGGCCTAGCGGGAGTTTCTCCTACAATGAGCAGTTCTTC.